This TCR beta chain was sequenced during a study of glioma-infiltrating T cells after dendritic cell vaccination. Across the whole study: Glioblastoma patients came from Phase I and II dendritic cell vaccination trials. The vaccine used monocyte-derived dendritic cells pulsed overnight with autologous tumor lysate.

Study results and limitations: No direct clonality-survival link was found; a diverse polyclonal response may matter.

Time point noted: after dendritic cell vaccination, including at tumor progression/relapse. Only patients with spare fresh-frozen tumor and over two years of follow-up were included. This clone was seen a single time. Its specificity is unknown. Libraries were prepared by immunoSEQ multiplex PCR; TCRdb keeps only in-frame clonotypes and omits some of them. The data show tens of thousands of clones, about four fifths seen once. Here the sequenced sample was blood, taken after dendritic cell vaccination. This clonotype originated in a human donor with glioblastoma.

The CDR3 here is CASSLESEDNEKLFF. CDR3 coding DNA: TGCGCCAGCAGCTTGGAGTCAGAAGATAATGAAAAACTGTTTTTT. This sequence joins TRBV5-1 and TRBJ1-4; D ambiguous. V was trimmed by 0 bases and J by 4 bases, leaving 10 bases between them. The germline gives CDR1 SGHRS, CDR2 YFSETQ. The CDR3 loop spans 15 amino acids.